The present T cell receptor beta chain was sequenced within a study of blood T cell repertoires in COVID-19. With V trimmed by 3 bases and J by 5 bases, 12 bases remained unmatched. Germline V gene data show CDR1 as GTSNPN and CDR2 as SVGIG (reference sequence). The CDR3 extends over 16 amino acids. Sequencing used immunoSEQ multiplex PCR; TCRdb keeps in-frame clones, though not all of them. Among roughly 190,000 clones listed, more than 75% were seen once. Sequencing input: peripheral blood. V and J are TRBV30 and TRBJ2-1; 8 nucleotides align to TRBD2. This sequence originates from a man between 65 and 85 years old with acute or convalescent COVID-19. This CDR3 is CAWSPRVTSAHNEQFF. CDR3 in DNA: TGTGCCTGGAGCCCACGGGTGACTAGCGCTCACAATGAGCAGTTCTTC.